This entry features one TCR beta chain sequence. These data come from a study of blood T cell repertoires in COVID-19. The CDR3 contains 15 residues. V lost 2 bases and J 1 base, leaving 12 bases between the germline ends. Germline lookup yields CDR1 SGDLS and CDR2 YYNGEE. Original analysis: Amplification with reference gene primers provided the estimates of nucleated cell counts. The repertoire was sequenced with immunoSEQ multiplex PCR; TCRdb's copy has only in-frame clones and lacks some. Clone size and the V and J calls come from that table; the DNA yielded D and trimming. The sample lists under 100,000 clones, 75% to 95% occurring once.

Sequenced input: peripheral blood. The J gene is TRBJ1-1, the V gene TRBV9, with no clear D. The source of this sequence is a man aged 50 to 59 with acute or convalescent COVID-19. The CDR3 loop reads CASSVGGRQNTEAFF. CDR3 sequence (DNA): TGTGCCAGCAGCGTTGGCGGGCGGCAGAACACTGAAGCTTTCTTT. Drawing the rest from reference TRBV9 and TRBJ1-1, the complete variable domain is DSGVTQTPKHLITATGQRVTLRCSPRSGDLSVYWYQQSLDQGLQFLIQYYNGEERAKGNILERFSAQQFPDLHSELNLSSLELGDSALYFCASSVGGRQNTEAFFGQGTRLTVV.